The clone carrying this T cell receptor (beta chain) was counted ten times or more. Its matching antigen is unknown. This entry is derived from a study of CD8+CD57+ T cells in acquired aplastic anemia. Study background: The average read count for CD4+ cells in healthy donors was 9 million to 14 million.

The study's findings and limits: Patients did not significantly differ from controls in CD8+ Simpson's diversity. Overlap between patients and controls comprised some 31 CD8+ CDR3 sequences.

Trimming took 5 bases from V and 6 from J; bases not matched to a gene: 12. Germline V gene sequence: CDR1 SGHVS, CDR2 FNYEAQ. CDR3 length: 15 residues. The study profiled TCR beta VDJ and CDR3 using genomic DNA as template. Using its own MiXCR run on the reads, TCRdb lists one record per CDR3 protein. The data contain tens of thousands of distinct CDR3 sequences, about half of them singletons. This TCR was recovered from a human donor in good health, serving as a control. V usage is TRBV7-6 and J usage is TRBJ1-2, with TRBD1 matching 7 bases. The source material was sorted CD4+, CD8+, or CD8+CD57+ T cells (not recorded which) from PBMCs. The CDR3, as DNA: TGTGCCAGCAGCCGACTGAGAGGGGGCGGAGATGGCTACACCTTC. Translating it yields CASSRLRGGGDGYTF. Supplemented by reference TRBV7-6 and TRBJ1-2, the full variable domain reads GAGVSQSPRYKVTKRGQDVALRCDPISGHVSLYWYRQALGQGPEFLTYFNYEAQQDKSGLPNDRFSAERPEGSISTLTIQRTEQRDSAMYRCASSRLRGGGDGYTFGSGTRLTVV.